These 8 T cell receptor beta chains share one sample of origin, sequenced in a study of T cell repertoires in cytomegalovirus infection. Using its own MiXCR run on the reads, TCRdb lists one record per CDR3 protein. This table holds 200,000 to 300,000 distinct CDR3 sequences, approximately 10% found once. The material sequenced was PBMCs. The receptors here all came from a human donor in good health (CMV status not recorded). Some clones in this sample may be carry-over from other donors' samples.

This chain uses TRBV7-2 with TRBJ1-3; no clear D. This CDR3 has 15 residues. Germline loops: CDR1 SGHTA, CDR2 FQGNSA. V was pared by 8 bases and J by 4 bases, with 18 bases between. CDR3 nucleotides: TGTGCCAGCCAAACGACCCCAACGCCAGGAAACACCATATATTTT. Residues: CASQTTPTPGNTIYF.

The genes are TRBV19 and TRBJ1-2; 10 bases agree with TRBD1. The CDR3 is 16 amino acids. The germline V gene has CDR1 LNHDA and CDR2 SQIVND (reference sequence). With V trimmed by 4 bases and J by 7 bases, 12 bases remained unmatched. This CDR3 reads CASSTTPTGGVSGYTF. The CDR3 nucleotides are TGTGCCAGTAGTACGACCCCGACAGGGGGCGTCTCTGGCTACACCTTC.

This clonotype was counted between two and nine times. The chain combines TRBV7-2 with TRBJ2-3, with D perhaps matching TRBD1 or TRBD2 (6 bases each). The CDR3 is 14 amino acids. Trimming removed 5 bases from V and 5 bases from J, with 14 bases in between. Per germline, CDR1 SGHTA and CDR2 FQGNSA. The CDR3 sequence: CASSGGPVGDTQYF. DNA of the CDR3: TGTGCCAGCAGCGGGGGGCCGGTAGGAGATACGCAGTATTTT. Variable domain in full (rest from reference TRBV7-2 and TRBJ2-3): GAGVSQSPSNKVTEKGKDVELRCDPISGHTALYWYRQSLGQGLEFLIYFQGNSAPDKSGLPSDRFSAERTGGSVSTLTIQRTQQEDSAVYLCASSGGPVGDTQYFGPGTRLTVL.

The chain carries TRBV5-1 and TRBJ1-4, with D unclear. V was trimmed by 4 bases and J by 5 bases, leaving 12 bases between them. CDR1 is SGHRS and CDR2 is YFSETQ in the germline V gene. The CDR3 has 14 residues. CDR3 in amino acids: CASSLPGRNEKLFF. Here the CDR3 DNA reads TGCGCCAGCAGCCTCCCGGGAAGGAATGAAAAACTGTTTTTT.

This clonotype was seen repeatedly, ten times or more. The chain couples TRBV6-2 or TRBV6-3 to TRBJ2-4, with D hard to call. Germline CDR1 MNHEY, CDR2 SVGEGT. The V gene lost 4 bases and the J gene lost 6 bases, with 10 bases spanning the gap. The CDR3 extends over 13 amino acids. The CDR3 here is CASSSALRNIQYF. CDR3 sequence (DNA): TGTGCCAGCAGTTCCGCGCTAAGAAACATTCAGTACTTC.

The chain combines TRBV2 with TRBJ2-1, with D unresolved. The CDR3 spans 16 residues. CDR1 SNHLY and CDR2 FYNNEI come from the germline V gene. Deletions cut 4 bases from V and 1 base from J, with 14 bases between. The CDR3 DNA reads TGTGCCAGCAGTGTTTCTAGAAGTGGATCCTACAATGAGCAGTTCTTC. It codes for CASSVSRSGSYNEQFF.

V usage is TRBV11-1 and J usage is TRBJ2-7, with 8 nucleotides matching TRBD1. CDR3 length: 17 residues. CDR1 is SGHAT, CDR2 FQDESV, per germline (reference sequence). The V and J ends lost 3 bases and 3 bases, in that order; junction bases with no gene match: 13. CDR3 in DNA: TGTGCCAGCAGCTTGGTACCCGGACAGGGTCTCCTCTACGAGCAGTACTTC. Its translation is CASSLVPGQGLLYEQYF.

This clonotype has ten or more counts. CDR3 coding DNA: TGTGCCATCAGTCAGGGGCTGGCGAGCACAGATACGCAGTATTTT. Translating gives CAISQGLASTDTQYF. J is TRBJ2-3 and V is TRBV10-3, with a weak D call TRBD1 (6 bases). The V gene's germline CDR1 is ENHRY and CDR2 SYGVKD. Trimming took 5 bases from V and 0 from J, leaving 12 bases between them. CDR3 length: 15 residues.